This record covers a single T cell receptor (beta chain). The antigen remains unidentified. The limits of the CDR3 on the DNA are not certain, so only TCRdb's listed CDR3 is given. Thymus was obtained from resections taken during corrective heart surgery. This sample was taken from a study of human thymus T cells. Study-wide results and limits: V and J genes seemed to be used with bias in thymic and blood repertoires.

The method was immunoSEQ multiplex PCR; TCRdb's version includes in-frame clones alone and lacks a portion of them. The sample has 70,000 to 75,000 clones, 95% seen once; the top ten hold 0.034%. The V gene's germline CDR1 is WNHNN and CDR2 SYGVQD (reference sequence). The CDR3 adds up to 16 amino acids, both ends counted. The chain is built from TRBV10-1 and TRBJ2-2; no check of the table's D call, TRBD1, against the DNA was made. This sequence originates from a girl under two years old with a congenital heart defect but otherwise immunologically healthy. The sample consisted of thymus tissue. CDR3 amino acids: CASSSSTGEITGELFF.